Sequencing of this TCR beta chain was carried out in a study of regulatory and conventional T cells in RAG deficiency. There are 13 residues in the CDR3. From germline, CDR1 is SGHRS and CDR2 YFSETQ. For this clone: What it binds is not known.

Study-wide results and caveats: Shannon entropy fell and Simpson indices rose in RAG-deficient patients. Shorter CDR3s in all patient subsets; >90% Treg-Tconv overlap in Omenn. Other subsets showed approximately 10-fold reductions, but Treg unique TCR beta sequences fell about 92-fold in these patients.

Method: immunoSEQ multiplex PCR; TCRdb's copy keeps in-frame clones and lacks some. Among 10,000 to 15,000 clones listed, approximately 93% were seen once. Regulatory T cells were sorted from blood as CD4+ CD25-high CD127-low cells. In addition, the sample was reused for a study of regulatory T cells. From that second work: Primers: 52 TRBV forward and 13 TRBJ reverse. Regulatory T cells showed the strongest V-J pair restriction and V/J gene skewing among patient repertoires.

The clonotype originates from a human donor in good health. The V gene is TRBV5-1, the J gene TRBJ2-5, with 8 nucleotides matching TRBD1. The better agreement between TRBJ2-7 and the DNA end casts doubt on the J call. Specimen: CD127- CD25+ CD4+ Tregs sorted from blood. This CDR3 is CASSPRTGIEQYF. Here the CDR3 DNA reads TGCGCCAGCAGCCCGAGGACAGGGATCGAGCAGTACTTC.